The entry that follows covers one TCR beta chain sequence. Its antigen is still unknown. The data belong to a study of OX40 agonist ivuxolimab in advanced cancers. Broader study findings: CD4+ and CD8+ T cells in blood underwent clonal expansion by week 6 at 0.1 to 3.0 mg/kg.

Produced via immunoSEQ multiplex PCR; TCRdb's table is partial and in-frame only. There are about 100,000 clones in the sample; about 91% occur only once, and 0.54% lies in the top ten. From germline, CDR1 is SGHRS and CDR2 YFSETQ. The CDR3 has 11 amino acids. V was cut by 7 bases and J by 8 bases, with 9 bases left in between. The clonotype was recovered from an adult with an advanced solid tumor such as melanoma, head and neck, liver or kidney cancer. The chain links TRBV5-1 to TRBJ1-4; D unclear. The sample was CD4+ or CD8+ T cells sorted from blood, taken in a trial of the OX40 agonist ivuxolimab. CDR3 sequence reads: CASSGEEKLFF. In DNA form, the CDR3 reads TGCGCCAGCTCCGGAGAGGAAAAACTGTTTTTT. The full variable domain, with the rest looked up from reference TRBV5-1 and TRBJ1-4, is KAGVTQTPRYLIKTRGQQVTLSCSPISGHRSVSWYQQTPGQGLQFLFEYFSETQRNKGNFPGRFSGRQFSNSRSEMNVSTLELGDSALYLCASSGEEKLFFGSGTQLSVL.